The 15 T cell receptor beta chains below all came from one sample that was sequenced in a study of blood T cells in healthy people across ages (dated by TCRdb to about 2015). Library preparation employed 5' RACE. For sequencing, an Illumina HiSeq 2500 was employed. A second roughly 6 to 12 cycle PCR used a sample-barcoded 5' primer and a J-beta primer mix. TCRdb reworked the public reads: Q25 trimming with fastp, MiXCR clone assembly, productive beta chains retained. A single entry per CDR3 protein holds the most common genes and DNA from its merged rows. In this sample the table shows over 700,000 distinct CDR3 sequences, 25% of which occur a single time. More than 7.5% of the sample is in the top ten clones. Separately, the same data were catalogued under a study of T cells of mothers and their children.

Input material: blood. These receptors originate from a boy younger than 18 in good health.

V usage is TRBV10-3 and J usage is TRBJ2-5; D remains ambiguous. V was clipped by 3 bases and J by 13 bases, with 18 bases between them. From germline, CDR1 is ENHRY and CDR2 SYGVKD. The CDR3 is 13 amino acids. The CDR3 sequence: CAISDLGPNLPYF. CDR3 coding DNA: TGTGCCATCAGTGATTTGGGTCCAAATCTTCCGTACTTC.

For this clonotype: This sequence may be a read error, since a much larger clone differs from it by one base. CDR3 sequence: CASSPGTYYEQYF. Here the CDR3 DNA reads TGCGCCAGCAGCCCCGGGACATACTACGAGCAGTACTTC. This rearrangement joins TRBV5-1 to TRBJ2-7; tentative D call: TRBD1 (6 bases). Germline V gene data show CDR1 as SGHRS and CDR2 as YFSETQ. V lost 4 bases to trimming and J lost 3 bases, with 11 bases between them. The CDR3 covers 13 residues.

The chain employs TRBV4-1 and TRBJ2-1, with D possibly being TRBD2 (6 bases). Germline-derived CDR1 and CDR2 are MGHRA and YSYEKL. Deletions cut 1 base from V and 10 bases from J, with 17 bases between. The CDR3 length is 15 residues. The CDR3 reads CASSQVLAPRLEQFF. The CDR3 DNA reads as TGCGCCAGCAGCCAAGTCCTAGCGCCTCGTTTGGAGCAGTTCTTC.

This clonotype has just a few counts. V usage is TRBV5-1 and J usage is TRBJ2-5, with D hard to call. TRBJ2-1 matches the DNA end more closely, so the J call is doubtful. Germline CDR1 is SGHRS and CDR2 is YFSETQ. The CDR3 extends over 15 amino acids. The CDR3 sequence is CASSLAYRSHGEQFF. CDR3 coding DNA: TGCGCCAGCAGCTTGGCTTATAGGTCCCACGGAGAGCAGTTCTTC.

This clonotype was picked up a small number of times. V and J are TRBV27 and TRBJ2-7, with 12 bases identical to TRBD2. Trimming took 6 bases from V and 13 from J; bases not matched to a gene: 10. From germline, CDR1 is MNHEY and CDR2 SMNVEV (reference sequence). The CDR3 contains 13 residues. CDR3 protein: CASSNPTSGRVYF. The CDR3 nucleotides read TGTGCCAGCAGCAACCCGACTAGCGGGAGAGTTTACTTC.

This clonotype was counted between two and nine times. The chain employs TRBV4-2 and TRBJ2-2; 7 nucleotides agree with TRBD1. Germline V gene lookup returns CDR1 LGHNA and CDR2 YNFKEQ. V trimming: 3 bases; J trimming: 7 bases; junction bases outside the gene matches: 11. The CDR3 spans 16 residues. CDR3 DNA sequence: TGTGCCAGCAGCCATACGAGGGGGCGAGTCGGCGGGGAGCTGTTTTTT. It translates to CASSHTRGRVGGELFF.

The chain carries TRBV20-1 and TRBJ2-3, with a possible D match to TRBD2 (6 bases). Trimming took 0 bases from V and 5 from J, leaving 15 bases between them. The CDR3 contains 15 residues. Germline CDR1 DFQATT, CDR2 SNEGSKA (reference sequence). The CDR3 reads CSARDSGGAGDTQYF. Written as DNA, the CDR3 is TGCAGTGCTAGAGATTCAGGAGGGGCGGGAGATACGCAGTATTTT.

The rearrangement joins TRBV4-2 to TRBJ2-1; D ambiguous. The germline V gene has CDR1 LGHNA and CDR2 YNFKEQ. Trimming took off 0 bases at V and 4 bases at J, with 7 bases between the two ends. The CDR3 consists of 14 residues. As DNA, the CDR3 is TGTGCCAGCAGCCAAGACGCTTATTACAATGAGCAGTTCTTC. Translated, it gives CASSQDAYYNEQFF.

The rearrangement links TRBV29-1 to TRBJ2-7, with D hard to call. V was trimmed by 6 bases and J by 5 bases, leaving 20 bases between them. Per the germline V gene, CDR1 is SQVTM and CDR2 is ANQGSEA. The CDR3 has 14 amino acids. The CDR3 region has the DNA TGCAGCGTCCAAGACCCGAATCATGGGGACGAGCAGTACTTC. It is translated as CSVQDPNHGDEQYF.

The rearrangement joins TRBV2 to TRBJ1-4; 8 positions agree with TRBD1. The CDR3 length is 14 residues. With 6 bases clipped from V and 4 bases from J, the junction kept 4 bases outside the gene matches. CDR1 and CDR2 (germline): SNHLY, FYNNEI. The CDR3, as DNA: TGTGCCAGCAGGGAACAGGGGGTTAATGAAAAACTGTTTTTT. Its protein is CASREQGVNEKLFF.

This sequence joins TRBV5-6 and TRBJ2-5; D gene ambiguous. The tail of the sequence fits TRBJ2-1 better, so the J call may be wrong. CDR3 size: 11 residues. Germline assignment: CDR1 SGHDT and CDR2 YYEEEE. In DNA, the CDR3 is TGTGCCAGTTTACTGGCGGATGAGCAGTTCTTC. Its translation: CASLLADEQFF.

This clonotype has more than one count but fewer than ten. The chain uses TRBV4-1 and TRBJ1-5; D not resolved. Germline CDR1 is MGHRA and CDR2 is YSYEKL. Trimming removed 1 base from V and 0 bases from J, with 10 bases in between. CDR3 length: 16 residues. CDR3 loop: CASSQGTDYSNQPQHF. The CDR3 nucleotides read TGCGCCAGCAGCCAAGGGACGGACTATAGCAATCAGCCCCAGCATTTT.

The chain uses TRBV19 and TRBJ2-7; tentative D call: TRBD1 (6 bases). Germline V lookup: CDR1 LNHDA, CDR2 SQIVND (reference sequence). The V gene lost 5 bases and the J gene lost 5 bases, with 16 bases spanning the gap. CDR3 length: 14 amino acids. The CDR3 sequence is CASSSGDKRNEQYF. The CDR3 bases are TGTGCCAGTAGTTCAGGGGACAAAAGGAACGAGCAGTACTTC.

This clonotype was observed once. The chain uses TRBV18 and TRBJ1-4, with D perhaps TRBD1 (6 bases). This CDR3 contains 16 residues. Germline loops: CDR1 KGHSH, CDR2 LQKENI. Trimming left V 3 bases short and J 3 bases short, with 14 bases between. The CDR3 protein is CASSPSRQGPNEKLFF. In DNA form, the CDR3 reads TGTGCCAGCTCACCTAGCCGGCAGGGGCCTAATGAAAAACTGTTTTTT.

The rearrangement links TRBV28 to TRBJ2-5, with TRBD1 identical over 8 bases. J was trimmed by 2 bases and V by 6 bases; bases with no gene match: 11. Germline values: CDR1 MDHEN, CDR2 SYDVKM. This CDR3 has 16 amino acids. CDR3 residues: CASRPKDRVGQETQYF. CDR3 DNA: TGTGCCAGCAGACCTAAGGACAGGGTGGGACAAGAGACCCAGTACTTC.